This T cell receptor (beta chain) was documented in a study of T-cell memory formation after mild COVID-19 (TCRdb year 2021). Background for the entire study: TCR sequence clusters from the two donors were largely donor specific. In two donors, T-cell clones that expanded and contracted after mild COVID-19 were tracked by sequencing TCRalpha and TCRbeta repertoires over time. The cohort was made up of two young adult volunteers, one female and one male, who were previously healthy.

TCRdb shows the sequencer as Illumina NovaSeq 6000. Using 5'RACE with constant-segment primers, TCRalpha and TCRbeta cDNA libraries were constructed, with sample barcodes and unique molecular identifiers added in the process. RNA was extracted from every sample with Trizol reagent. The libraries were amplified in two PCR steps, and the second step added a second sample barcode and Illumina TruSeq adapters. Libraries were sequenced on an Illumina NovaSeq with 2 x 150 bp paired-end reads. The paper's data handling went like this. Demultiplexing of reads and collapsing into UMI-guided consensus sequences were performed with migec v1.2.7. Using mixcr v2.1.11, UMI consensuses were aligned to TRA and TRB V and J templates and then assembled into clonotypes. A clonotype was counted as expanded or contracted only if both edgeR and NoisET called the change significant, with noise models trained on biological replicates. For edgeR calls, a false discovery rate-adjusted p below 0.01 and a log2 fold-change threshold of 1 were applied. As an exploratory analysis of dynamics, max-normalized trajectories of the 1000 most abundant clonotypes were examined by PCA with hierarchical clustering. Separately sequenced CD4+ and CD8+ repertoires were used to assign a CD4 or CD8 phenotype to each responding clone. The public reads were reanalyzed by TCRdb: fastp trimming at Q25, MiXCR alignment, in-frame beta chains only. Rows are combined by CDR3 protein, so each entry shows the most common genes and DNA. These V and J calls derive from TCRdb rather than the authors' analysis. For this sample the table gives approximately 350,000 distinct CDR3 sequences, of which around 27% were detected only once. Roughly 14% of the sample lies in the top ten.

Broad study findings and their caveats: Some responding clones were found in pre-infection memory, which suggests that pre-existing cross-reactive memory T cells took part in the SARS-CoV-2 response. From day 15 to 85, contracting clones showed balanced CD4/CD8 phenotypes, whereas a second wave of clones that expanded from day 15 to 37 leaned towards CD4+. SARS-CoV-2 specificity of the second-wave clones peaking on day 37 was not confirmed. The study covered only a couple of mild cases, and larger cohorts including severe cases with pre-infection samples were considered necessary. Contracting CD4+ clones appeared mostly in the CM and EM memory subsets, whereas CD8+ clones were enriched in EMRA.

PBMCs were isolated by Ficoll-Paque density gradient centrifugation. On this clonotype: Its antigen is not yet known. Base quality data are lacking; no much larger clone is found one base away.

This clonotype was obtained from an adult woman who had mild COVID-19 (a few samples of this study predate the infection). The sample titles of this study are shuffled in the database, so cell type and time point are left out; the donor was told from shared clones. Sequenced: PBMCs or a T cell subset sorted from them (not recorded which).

This receptor has the CDR3 CATSRRTGRDTQYF. The DNA is as follows: TGTGCCACCAGCAGGAGAACAGGGAGAGATACGCAGTATTTT. The V gene is TRBV15 and the J gene is TRBJ2-3, with a tentative D gene TRBD1 over 6 matching bases. Sequences LNHNV (CDR1) and YYDKDF (CDR2) are obtained from the germline V gene (reference sequence). V is clipped by 3 bases and J by 5 bases, and the sequence between their germline boundaries is 12 bases long. The CDR3 runs 14 amino acids, cysteine and phenylalanine included. The entry retains the CDR3 DNA only, 42 bases that are in frame from base 1.